These T cell receptor beta chains were read from a single sample in a study of identical twins. TCRdb analysed the 5' RACE reads with MiXCR anew, one entry per CDR3 protein. Here the sample spans hundreds of thousands of distinct CDR3 sequences, 9% to 15% being singletons. The same data also went into a second study, on yellow fever vaccine responses in identical twins.

The sample taken for sequencing was CD8+ T cells sorted from blood. All receptors come from a young woman in good health. CDR3s include the opening cysteine and the closing phenylalanine or tryptophan. The D gene is left open where the match is weak. Size tells how often a clone was seen (once, few, many) or the class of an expanded clone, and some rows leave it out.

NA,TRBV23-1,TRBJ2-1,once,TGCGCCAGCAGTCAATCGAACAGAGGGGCGCTTGCCCACAATGAGCAGTTCTTC,CASSQSNRGALAHNEQFF
NA,TRBV6-1,TRBJ2-3,few,TGTGCCACCCAGACAGCTATCACAGATACGCAGTATTTT,CATQTAITDTQYF
NA,TRBV20-1,TRBJ2-7,many,TGCAGCCCACACCGGGACCTATCCTACGAGCAGTACTTC,CSPHRDLSYEQYF
TRBD2,TRBV9,TRBJ2-7,NA,TGTGCCAGCAGCGTAGGCCGACTAGCGGGAGGGTTTTTCTCCTACGAGCAGTACTTC,CASSVGRLAGGFFSYEQYF
NA,TRBV20-1,TRBJ1-1,NA,TGCAGTGCTGTCTGTAGGGACACTGAAGCTTTCTTT,CSAVCRDTEAFF
TRBD2,TRBV3-1,TRBJ2-1,many,TGTGCCAGCAGCCAAGATGTACCTAGCGGGTATGATGAGCAGTTCTTC,CASSQDVPSGYDEQFF
TRBD2,TRBV25-1,TRBJ2-1,NA,TGTGCCAGCAACGAGGGAGGGCCCCATGAGCAGTTCTTC,CASNEGGPHEQFF
NA,TRBV20-1,TRBJ2-3,NA,TGCAGTGCTAGAGATCTTAGTTCTGGGGGCGGGATGGGCACAGATACGCAGTATTTT,CSARDLSSGGGMGTDTQYF
NA,TRBV15,TRBJ1-1,NA,TGTGCCACCCGCACCGGGCTCACGGGAGCTTTCTTT,CATRTGLTGAFF
TRBD1,TRBV14,TRBJ2-3,few,TGTGCCAGCAGCGACAGGGGAGTTTACAGCACAGATACGCAGTATTTT,CASSDRGVYSTDTQYF
NA,TRBV7-8,TRBJ1-1,NA,TGTGCCAGCGGGACATTAATTGAAGCTTTCTTT,CASGTLIEAFF
NA,TRBV14,TRBJ2-1,many,TGTGCCAGCAGCCCCTACGAGCGAGACTACAATGAGCAGTTCTTC,CASSPYERDYNEQFF
NA,TRBV16,TRBJ2-7,NA,TGTGCCAGCGGGGGTGGCGGCGCCGAAGTCGAGCAGTACTTC,CASGGGGAEVEQYF
TRBD1,TRBV25-1,TRBJ2-7,few,TGTGCCAGCAGTGAATACGGTGGACAGGGCGGGGCCCTCTCCTACGAGCAGTACTTC,CASSEYGGQGGALSYEQYF
NA,TRBV15,TRBJ1-1,many,TGTGCCACCAGCAGAGATCGGGCAGGGAACACTGAAGCTTTCTTT,CATSRDRAGNTEAFF
NA,TRBV7-9,TRBJ2-5,NA,TGTGCCAGCAGCTTAGAGGACAAGCAAGAGACCCAGTACTTC,CASSLEDKQETQYF
NA,TRBV6-5,TRBJ2-6,few,TGTGCCAGCAGTTATTCGGACGGTTCTGGGGCCAACGTCCTGACTTTC,CASSYSDGSGANVLTF
TRBD2,TRBV6-4,TRBJ2-1,many,TGTGCCAGCAGTGATAATAGCGGGGGGTACAATGAGCAGTTCTTC,CASSDNSGGYNEQFF
NA,TRBV29-1,TRBJ1-5,few,TGCAGCGTTGAAGTCAATAGCAATCAGCCCCAGCATTTT,CSVEVNSNQPQHF
NA,TRBV6-1,TRBJ2-1,few,TGTGCCAGCAGTGAGAGGGACTGGGCCTACAATGAGCAGTTCTTC,CASSERDWAYNEQFF
NA,TRBV12-3/TRBV12-4,TRBJ1-1,NA,TGTGCCAGCAGACCGATGAACACTGAAGCTTTCTTT,CASRPMNTEAFF
TRBD1,TRBV4-2,TRBJ1-6,few,TGTGCCAGCAGCCAAACGACAGGGGGCTATAATTCACCCCTCCACTTT,CASSQTTGGYNSPLHF
TRBD2,TRBV2,TRBJ2-2,few,TGTGCCAGCCGCGGGGGGCTGAACACCGGGGAGCTGTTTTTT,CASRGGLNTGELFF
NA,TRBV5-6,TRBJ1-6,few,TGTGCCAGCAGCCTCTTCGCGGTTCCCGCTTGGGAGTCACCCCTCCACTTT,CASSLFAVPAWESPLHF
NA,TRBV6-1,TRBJ2-5,NA,TGTGCCAGCAGTGAATGGGGGCGGCGACTCCAAGAGACCCAGTACTTC,CASSEWGRRLQETQYF
NA,TRBV7-8,TRBJ2-3,NA,TGTGCCAGCAGCTTAGAGGTGTTCACAGATACGCAGTATTTT,CASSLEVFTDTQYF
NA,TRBV5-6,TRBJ2-1,NA,TGTGCCAGCAGCTGGGACAACTCCTACAATGAGCAGTTCTTC,CASSWDNSYNEQFF
NA,TRBV7-6,TRBJ2-3,few,TGTGCCAGCAGCTTATGGGTGTCCGATACGCAGTATTTT,CASSLWVSDTQYF
NA,TRBV13,TRBJ2-1,many,TGTGCCAGCTCTCTCCAAGCCTACAATGAGCAGTTCTTC,CASSLQAYNEQFF
TRBD2,TRBV29-1,TRBJ2-1,few,TGCAGCGTCCGGACTAGCGGGAGCTCCTACAATGAGCAGTTCTTC,CSVRTSGSSYNEQFF
NA,TRBV2,TRBJ2-2,few,TGTGCCAGCCTCGCTTCGGGGAAGCTGTTTTTT,CASLASGKLFF
TRBD2,TRBV6-4,TRBJ2-3,NA,TGTGCCAGCAGGTTTCTGCGGGGGGGCACAGATACGCAGTATTTT,CASRFLRGGTDTQYF
TRBD1,TRBV12-3/TRBV12-4,TRBJ1-2,NA,TGTGCCAGCGGTGAACCCGGGACAGATAACTATGGCTACACCTTC,CASGEPGTDNYGYTF
TRBD1,TRBV11-2,TRBJ2-7,few,TGTGCCAGCAGCTTGACAGGGTTAGTTTACGAGCAGTACTTC,CASSLTGLVYEQYF
TRBD1,TRBV7-9,TRBJ2-7,NA,TGTGCCAGCAGCTTATTCACAGGGGCTCTCTCCGAGCAGTACTTC,CASSLFTGALSEQYF
NA,TRBV7-9,TRBJ2-1,few,TGTGCCAGCAGCTTAATCCCCCCCAATGAGCAGTTCTTC,CASSLIPPNEQFF
NA,TRBV6-4,TRBJ2-6,few,TGTGCCAGCAGTGACTCGGGAGAGGGCGACGGGGCCAACGTCCTGACTTTC,CASSDSGEGDGANVLTF
NA,TRBV29-1,TRBJ1-2,few,TGCAGCGTTGAGGGCCCCTCGGGCTATGGCTACACCTTC,CSVEGPSGYGYTF
TRBD2,TRBV2,TRBJ2-1,NA,TGTGCCAGCAGCCCTGGGACTAGCGGGGGGATGGCGGGGAATGAGCAGTTCTTC,CASSPGTSGGMAGNEQFF
NA,TRBV2,TRBJ2-5,NA,TGTGCCAGCAGTGGGGGACGTGCGACCCAGTACTTC,CASSGGRATQYF
TRBD1,TRBV7-8,TRBJ2-1,few,TGTGCCAGCAGCCCGACGACAGGGAACAATGAGCAGTTCTTC,CASSPTTGNNEQFF
TRBD1,TRBV12-3/TRBV12-4,TRBJ1-5,many,TGTGCCAGCAACGGACAGGGTTACAATCAGCCCCAGCATTTT,CASNGQGYNQPQHF
TRBD1,TRBV28,TRBJ1-1,NA,TGTGCCAGCACCGGTTACCAGGACAGGGAGGACACTGAAGCTTTCTTT,CASTGYQDREDTEAFF
NA,TRBV7-8,TRBJ1-5,NA,TGTGCCAGCAGCTTAGATCCCAGGGGTAGCAATCAGCCCCAGCATTTT,CASSLDPRGSNQPQHF
NA,TRBV5-1,TRBJ2-3,NA,TGCGCCAGCAGCTTTGAAACTAGCACAGATACGCAGTATTTT,CASSFETSTDTQYF
NA,TRBV12-3/TRBV12-4,TRBJ2-3,NA,TGTGCCAGCAGTTTGGACGATATGGATACGCAGTATTTT,CASSLDDMDTQYF
NA,TRBV28,TRBJ2-3,NA,TGTGCCAGCAGTTTAGGAGTAGTACGGGGCACAGATACGCAGTATTTT,CASSLGVVRGTDTQYF
NA,TRBV6-5,TRBJ2-1,few,TGTGCCAGCAGTTACTCAATGGACAATGAGCAGTTCTTC,CASSYSMDNEQFF